This is a list of T cell receptor beta chains from one sample in a study of monozygotic twins with inflammatory bowel disease. No DNA is given; TCRdb re-called the 5' RACE reads and lists each CDR3 protein once. The sample totals about 440,000 distinct CDR3 sequences. The sequencing sample was made of blood. The receptors derive from a human donor with ulcerative colitis or Crohn's disease, or a healthy co-twin of an affected twin (not recorded which). The CDR3 runs from the conserved cysteine through the conserved F or W.

cdr3_aa,cdr3_length,v_call,j_call
CASSLAAISYEQYF,14,TRBV12-3/TRBV12-4,TRBJ2-7
CASRPDRGVDTQYF,14,TRBV6-1,TRBJ2-3
CASSQGGGGSGNTIYF,16,TRBV3-1,TRBJ1-3
CASSLAPQGGRDTQYF,16,TRBV5-1,TRBJ2-3
CASSIEGYGYTF,12,TRBV19,TRBJ1-2
CASSLSHSFNYGYTF,15,TRBV7-3,TRBJ1-2
CASKGLGETQYF,12,TRBV27,TRBJ2-5
CASRTTGEKAFF,12,TRBV6-5,TRBJ1-1
CAKRAVNTEAFF,12,TRBV28,TRBJ1-1
CASSSTGWYGYTF,13,TRBV5-5,TRBJ1-2
CASSQSGGALWQYF,14,TRBV7-9,TRBJ2-7
CASSLEGQGRATEAFF,16,TRBV7-9,TRBJ1-1
CASSFGGTNYGYTF,14,TRBV7-9,TRBJ1-2
CASSPRQTGELFF,13,TRBV7-2,TRBJ2-2
CSVVGHRGYEQYF,13,TRBV29-1,TRBJ2-7
CASSYSAGFYGTGELFF,17,TRBV6-5,TRBJ2-2
CASSLGLALAGELFF,15,TRBV5-4,TRBJ2-2
CASSQGVGTGELFF,14,TRBV7-9,TRBJ2-2
CASSSFRGAGELFF,14,TRBV27,TRBJ2-2
CASSARWSTEAFF,13,TRBV5-5,TRBJ1-1